The 10 T cell receptor beta chains given below trace back to one sample, sequenced in a study of T cells in women clearing cervical HPV infection (dated by TCRdb to between 2018 and 2020). The library was made by the immunoSEQ multiplex PCR assay. Imported from immuneACCESS, the table was reduced by TCRdb to in-frame sequences with V and J called. These copies leave out some clones; in studies compared against another copy, an unresolved V gene accounts for under half, and the cause of the remainder is not known. This sample's table carries 45,000 to 55,000 clones. The ten most abundant clones make up approximately 1% of the sample. Sequencing was carried out using blood buffy coat. These receptors were obtained from a woman between 18 and 70 years old with a cervical HPV16 infection that either progressed to CIN3+ or cleared (not recorded which).

About this clone: The CDR3 end lies 3 residues beyond the end of the read and is filled in from the germline J gene. The genes are TRBV20-1 and TRBJ2-3, with a tentative D call TRBD2 (7 bases). This CDR3 spans 15 amino acids. The germline V gene encodes CDR1 DFQATT and CDR2 SNEGSKA (reference sequence). Trimming left V 2 bases short and J 4 bases short, with 16 bases between. Incomplete CDR3 DNA: TGCAGTGCTAGAAATGCGGGGGCAGGTGCAGATACG. Its protein is CSARNAGAGADT. The full CDR3 protein is CSARNAGAGADTQYF.

To note about this clone: The read terminates 3 residues ahead of where the CDR3 ends, so the germline J gene completes it. The chain employs TRBV5-6 and TRBJ1-2; 8 nucleotides line up with TRBD1. Germline loops: CDR1 SGHDT, CDR2 YYEEEE. This CDR3 has 15 amino acids. V shed 3 bases and J 4 bases; nucleotides not matched to a gene: 8. The CDR3 protein is CASSSSPGQAYGYTF. CDR3 DNA (partial): TGTGCCAGCAGCTCCAGCCCGGGACAGGCCTATGGC.

Turning to this clone: The read terminates 3 residues ahead of where the CDR3 ends, so the germline J gene completes it. This rearrangement joins TRBV20-1 to TRBJ2-7; TRBD2 matches at 10 bases. CDR1 and CDR2 from the germline V gene are DFQATT and SNEGSKA (reference sequence). J lost 6 bases, V lost 1 base, and 3 bases had no gene match. CDR3 size: 13 residues. The covered CDR3 bases are TGCAGTGCTAGAGGGACTAGCGGCGGCGAG. This codes for CSARGTSGGE. The full CDR3 protein reads CSARGTSGGEQYF.

On this clone: The CDR3 end falls 3 residues outside the read, so it is completed with the germline J gene. The chain carries TRBV5-1 and TRBJ2-3; D gene ambiguous. The CDR3 is made up of 13 amino acids. Trimming pared 1 base from V and 2 bases from J, leaving 5 bases between. Germline loops: CDR1 SGHRS, CDR2 YFSETQ. Incomplete CDR3 DNA: TGCGCCAGCAGCTTGAGGCCCACAGATACG. It yields the protein CASSLRPTDT. The whole CDR3 sequence reads CASSLRPTDTQYF.

In the case of this clone: From the germline J gene comes the end of the CDR3, since the read stops 3 residues before it. The gene calls are TRBV5-4 and TRBJ2-2; the D gene is possibly TRBD2 (5 bases). The CDR3 has 13 amino acids. CDR1 and CDR2 from the germline V gene are SGHNT and YYREEE (reference sequence). The CDR3 protein is CASSTGLTEKLFF. The sequenced CDR3 bases are TGTGCCAGCAGCACCGGACTGACTGAAAAG.

Details on this clone: From the germline J gene comes the end of the CDR3, since the read stops 3 residues before it. This chain links TRBV5-4 with TRBJ2-3, with D unresolved. V was cut by 3 bases and J by 1 base, with 12 bases left in between. Germline CDR1 and CDR2: SGHNT and YYREEE (reference sequence). The CDR3 length is 15 residues. The sequenced part of the CDR3 DNA is TGTGCCAGCAGCTCCGCGGCTGCCGGCACAGATACG. Its translation is CASSSAAAGTDT. The complete CDR3 sequence is CASSSAAAGTDTQYF.

The CDR3 DNA, read in part, is TGTGCCAGCAGCCGCCCTGAGGGGCCTGGAAACACC. It translates to CASSRPEGPGNT. From start to end, the CDR3 is CASSRPEGPGNTIYF. The gene calls are TRBV5-4 and TRBJ1-3; TRBD1 is a possible D gene (5 bases). Sequencing ends 3 residues short of the CDR3 end; the germline J gene provides the rest. Germline loops: CDR1 SGHNT, CDR2 YYREEE (reference sequence). There are 15 residues in the CDR3. V was pared by 4 bases and J by 2 bases, with 13 bases between.

Worth noting for this clone: Germline is not matched at one junction end, which may reflect a read error. The read comes to an end 3 residues before the CDR3 does, leaving the germline J gene to fill in the end. Other DNA sequences of this sample code for an identical CDR3. This sequence joins TRBV19 and TRBJ1-3, with D uncertain. This CDR3 region has 16 residues. Looked up from germline, CDR1 is LNHDA and CDR2 is SQIVND (reference sequence). The CDR3 region is CASSTRGASSGNTIYF. CDR3 DNA (partial): TGTGCCAGTAGTACCCGGGGAGCCTCCTCTGGAAACACG.

Notes on this clone: The CDR3 extends 3 residues past the end of the read, so its final part is completed from the germline J gene. V usage is TRBV6-1 and J usage is TRBJ2-1; 9 bases are shared with TRBD1. V was pared by 4 bases and J by 8 bases, with 9 bases of the junction left unmatched. CDR1 and CDR2 from the germline V gene are MNHNS and SASEGT. This CDR3 is built from 15 residues. The CDR3 region is CASSVWDRELYEQFF. CDR3 bases read: TGTGCCAGCAGTGTATGGGACAGGGAACTTTATGAG.

Comment on this clone: The read ends 3 residues early relative to the CDR3; the germline J gene fills the gap. V is TRBV7-3 and J is TRBJ2-1; 9 bases fit TRBD2. Germline values: CDR1 SGHTA, CDR2 FQGTGA. V gave up 2 bases and J gave up 8 bases; unmatched junction bases: 10. The CDR3 is 16 amino acids. CDR3 amino acids: CASSLGGGGAVDEQFF. Incomplete CDR3 DNA: TGTGCCAGCAGCTTAGGGGGCGGGGGGGCGGTTGATGAG.